This TCR beta chain appears in the sequencing data of a study of cytomegalovirus exposure and HLA in healthy donors. This clone was recorded only once. Trimming pared 3 bases from V and 7 bases from J, leaving 15 bases between. The CDR3 is 14 residues long. Per the germline V gene, CDR1 is MDHEN and CDR2 is SYDVKM. The primer mix had 60 Vbeta and 13 Jbeta primers. Profiled with immunoSEQ multiplex PCR; TCRdb holds only in-frame clones, not every one. The sample records about 160,000 clones, around 83% being singletons. Sample: PBMCs. The rearrangement links TRBV28 to TRBJ1-2; D is possibly TRBD1 (5 bases). This receptor was obtained from a girl aged 2-9 years in good health and CMV-seropositive. The CDR3 loop is CASSFRGTGSGYTF. The DNA of the CDR3 is TGTGCCAGCAGTTTCCGAGGAACAGGTAGTGGCTACACCTTC.